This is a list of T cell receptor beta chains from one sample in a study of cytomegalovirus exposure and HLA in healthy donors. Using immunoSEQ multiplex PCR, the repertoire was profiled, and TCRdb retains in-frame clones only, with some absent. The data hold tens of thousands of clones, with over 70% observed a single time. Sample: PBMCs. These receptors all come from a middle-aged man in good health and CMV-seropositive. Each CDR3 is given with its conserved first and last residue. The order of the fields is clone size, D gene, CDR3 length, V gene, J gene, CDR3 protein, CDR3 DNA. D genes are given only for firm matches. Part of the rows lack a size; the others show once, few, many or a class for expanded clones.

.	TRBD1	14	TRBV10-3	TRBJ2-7	CATRTGQGTYEQYF	TGTGCCACGAGAACGGGACAGGGCACCTACGAGCAGTACTTC
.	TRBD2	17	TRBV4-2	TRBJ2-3	CVSSPSATSGSTDTQYF	TGTGTCAGCAGCCCATCTGCGACTAGCGGCAGCACAGATACGCAGTATTTT
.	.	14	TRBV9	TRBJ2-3	CASSVELEGDTQYF	TGTGCCAGCAGCGTAGAACTAGAGGGAGATACGCAGTATTTT
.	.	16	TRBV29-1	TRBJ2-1	CSVAGTTGGTYNEQFF	TGCAGCGTTGCCGGAACAACCGGGGGTACCTACAATGAGCAGTTCTTC
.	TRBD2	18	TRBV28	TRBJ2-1	CASRGTSGRRVPYNEQFF	TGTGCCAGCAGAGGGACTAGCGGGAGGAGGGTGCCCTACAATGAGCAGTTCTTC
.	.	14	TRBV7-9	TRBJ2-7	CASSLTGFYYEQYF	TGTGCCAGCAGCCTTACAGGGTTTTACTACGAGCAGTACTTC
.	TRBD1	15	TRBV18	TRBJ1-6	CASSPGQANDSPLHF	TGTGCCAGCTCACCGGGACAGGCGAATGATTCACCCCTCCACTTT
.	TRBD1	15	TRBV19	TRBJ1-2	CASNPNRGLTHGYTF	TGTGCCAGTAACCCTAACAGGGGGCTGACGCATGGCTACACCTTC
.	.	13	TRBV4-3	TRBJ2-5	CASSQELKEAQYF	TGCGCCAGCAGCCAAGAATTGAAAGAGGCCCAGTACTTC
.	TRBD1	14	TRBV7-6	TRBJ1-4	CASSHRGANEKLFF	TGTGCCAGCAGCCACAGGGGGGCTAATGAAAAACTGTTTTTT
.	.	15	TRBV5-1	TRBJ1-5	CASSFGGYSNQPQHF	TGCGCCAGCAGCTTCGGAGGGTATAGCAATCAGCCCCAGCATTTT
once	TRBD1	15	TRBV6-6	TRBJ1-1	CASSYSDRGNTEAFF	TGTGCCAGCAGTTACTCGGACAGGGGGAACACTGAAGCTTTCTTT
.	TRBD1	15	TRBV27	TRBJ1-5	CASIRGQGFNQPQHF	TGTGCCAGCATACGGGGACAGGGATTCAATCAGCCCCAGCATTTT
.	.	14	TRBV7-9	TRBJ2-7	CASSSSGYIYEQYF	TGTGCCAGCAGCTCCAGCGGTTATATTTACGAGCAGTACTTC
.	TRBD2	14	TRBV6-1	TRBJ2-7	CASSWAGGGGEQYF	TGTGCCAGCAGTTGGGCGGGAGGAGGTGGCGAGCAGTACTTC
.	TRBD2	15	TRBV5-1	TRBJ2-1	CASRERGLSYNEQFF	TGCGCCAGCAGAGAGCGGGGTCTCTCCTACAATGAGCAGTTCTTC
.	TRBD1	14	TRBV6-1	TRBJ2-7	CASSTTGGSYEQYF	TGTGCCAGCAGTACGACAGGGGGATCCTACGAGCAGTACTTC
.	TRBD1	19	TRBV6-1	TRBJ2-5	CASSERLWISGQSQETQYF	TGTGCCAGCAGTGAACGACTCTGGATTTCGGGACAGAGCCAAGAGACCCAGTACTTC
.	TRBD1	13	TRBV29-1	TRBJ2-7	CSVSRQGRNEQYF	TGCAGCGTTTCCCGACAGGGGCGAAACGAGCAGTACTTC
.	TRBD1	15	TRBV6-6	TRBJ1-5	CASSNGQGSNQPQHF	TGTGCCAGCAGTAACGGACAGGGTAGCAATCAGCCCCAGCATTTT
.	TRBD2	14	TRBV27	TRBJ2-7	CASSLMGGSVEQYF	TGTGCCAGCAGTTTAATGGGCGGGAGTGTCGAGCAGTACTTC
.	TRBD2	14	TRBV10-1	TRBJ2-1	CASSASGNYNEQFF	TGCGCCAGCAGTGCTAGCGGTAACTACAATGAGCAGTTCTTC
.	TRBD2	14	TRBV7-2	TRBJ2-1	CASSLVGLVSEQFF	TGTGCCAGCAGCTTAGTCGGACTAGTGAGCGAGCAGTTCTTC
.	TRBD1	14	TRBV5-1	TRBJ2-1	CASSAGQGINEQFF	TGCGCCAGCAGCGCGGGACAGGGGATCAATGAGCAGTTCTTC
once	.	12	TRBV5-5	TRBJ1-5	CASSAGHQPQHF	TGTGCCAGCAGCGCAGGTCATCAGCCCCAGCATTTT
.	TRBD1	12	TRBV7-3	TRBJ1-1	CASSFQGAEAFF	TGTGCCAGCAGCTTCCAGGGGGCTGAAGCTTTCTTT
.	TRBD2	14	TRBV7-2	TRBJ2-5	CASSVGLGGETQYF	TGTGCCAGCAGCGTCGGACTGGGGGGGGAGACCCAGTACTTC
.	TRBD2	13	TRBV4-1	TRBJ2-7	CASSQAVAGEQYF	TGCGCCAGCAGCCAAGCGGTAGCGGGCGAGCAGTACTTC
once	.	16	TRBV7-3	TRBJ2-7	CASSLTGSGASYEQYF	TGTGCCAGCAGCTTAACGGGTAGCGGTGCTTCCTACGAGCAGTACTTC
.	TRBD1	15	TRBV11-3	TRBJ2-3	CASSSGTVFTDTQYF	TGTGCCAGCAGCTCGGGGACAGTTTTCACAGATACGCAGTATTTT
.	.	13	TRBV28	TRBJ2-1	CASQRAQGNEQFF	TGTGCCAGTCAAAGGGCCCAGGGCAATGAGCAGTTCTTC
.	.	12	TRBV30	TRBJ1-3	CAWSVQGNTIYF	TGTGCCTGGAGTGTTCAAGGAAACACCATATATTTT
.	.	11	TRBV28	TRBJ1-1	CASSRNTEAFF	TGTGCCAGCAGCCGGAACACTGAAGCTTTCTTT
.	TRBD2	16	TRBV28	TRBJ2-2	CASSHTSGSFTGELFF	TGTGCCAGCAGCCACACTAGCGGGAGTTTCACCGGGGAGCTGTTTTTT
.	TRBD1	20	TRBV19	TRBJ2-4	CASSESPDRGLSLAKNIQYF	TGTGCCAGTAGTGAGAGCCCGGACAGGGGGTTATCCTTGGCCAAAAACATTCAGTACTTC
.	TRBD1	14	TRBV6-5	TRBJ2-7	CASSYPGTVYEQYF	TGTGCCAGCAGTTACCCCGGGACAGTCTACGAGCAGTACTTC
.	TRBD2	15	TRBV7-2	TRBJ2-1	CASSILAGGPNEQFF	TGTGCCAGCAGCATACTAGCGGGAGGGCCCAATGAGCAGTTCTTC
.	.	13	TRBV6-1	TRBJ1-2	CASSRQDPYGYTF	TGTGCCAGCAGTCGACAGGACCCCTATGGCTACACCTTT
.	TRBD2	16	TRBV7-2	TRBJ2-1	CASSSQAGGPRDEQFF	TGTGCCAGCAGCTCCCAAGCGGGGGGGCCCCGGGACGAGCAGTTCTTC
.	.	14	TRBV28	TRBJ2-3	CASKRGTSRDTQYF	TGTGCCAGCAAACGGGGGACCTCTCGAGATACGCAGTATTTT
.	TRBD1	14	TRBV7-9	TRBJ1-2	CASSPQTGVYGYTF	TGTGCCAGCAGCCCCCAAACAGGGGTTTATGGCTACACCTTC
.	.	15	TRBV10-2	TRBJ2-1	CASSEWSGAYNEQFF	TGCGCCAGCAGTGAGTGGTCGGGTGCCTACAATGAGCAGTTCTTC
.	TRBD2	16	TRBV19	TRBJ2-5	CASSPSSGSVLETQYF	TGTGCCAGTAGTCCGTCTAGCGGGAGTGTTTTGGAGACCCAGTACTTC
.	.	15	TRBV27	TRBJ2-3	CASSPWGRSTDTQYF	TGTGCCAGCAGTCCCTGGGGGCGAAGCACAGATACGCAGTATTTT